The clone carrying this T cell receptor (beta chain) was detected a few times. This record comes from a study of patients and donors after allogeneic stem cell transplantation. TCRdb used MiXCR to reprocess the RT-PCR reads, holding one entry per CDR3 protein. This table has 900,000 to 1,000,000 distinct CDR3 sequences, approximately 19% appearing once. The origin of this receptor is a human donor who was either an allogeneic HSCT recipient or a stem cell or donor lymphocyte infusion donor (not recorded which). It is not recorded whose cells these are; they may come from a transplant donor. The sequenced sample was blood, either unsorted or a sorted T cell fraction (not recorded which).

In DNA, the CDR3 is TGCGCCAGCAGCCCGGGGGCAGCCAGGGAGACCCAGTACTTC. Amino acids: CASSPGAARETQYF. J is TRBJ2-5 and V is TRBV5-1; D could derive from TRBD1 or TRBD2 (6 bases each). CDR1 and CDR2 from the germline V gene are SGHRS and YFSETQ. The CDR3 has 14 residues. V lost 4 bases, J lost 5 bases, and 15 bases lay in between.